One and the same sample provided the 30 T cell receptor beta chains below, sequenced in a study of blood T cell repertoires in COVID-19. Repertoires were generated with immunoSEQ multiplex PCR, while TCRdb's copy carries only in-frame clones and drops some. The repertoire holds roughly 40,000 clones, with approximately 86% as singletons. The specimen sequenced was peripheral blood. The receptors here all came from a man in his forties or fifties in a cohort sampled during active COVID-19.

By proportion, this clone is medium-sized (0.01 to 0.1%). This chain connects TRBV9 to TRBJ2-2; 9 bases fit TRBD2. Germline V CDR1 and CDR2: SGDLS, YYNGEE. J lost 4 bases, V lost 4 bases, and 17 bases had no gene match. CDR3 length: 19 amino acids. The CDR3 sequence is CASSPDRLAEGASTGELFF. For the CDR3, the DNA is TGTGCCAGCAGCCCTGACCGACTAGCGGAGGGGGCCAGCACCGGGGAGCTGTTTTTT.

This clone was picked up one time. The J gene is TRBJ1-6, the V gene TRBV19, with 9 nucleotides matching TRBD1. V trimming: 4 bases; J trimming: 6 bases; junction bases outside the gene matches: 13. Germline V CDR1 and CDR2: LNHDA, SQIVND (reference sequence). The CDR3 is 18 amino acids. DNA for the CDR3: TGTGCCAGTAGTAGCCCCCGGACAGGGGCGCTCACTAATTCACCCCTCCACTTT. It codes for CASSSPRTGALTNSPLHF.

The rearrangement uses TRBV6-1 and TRBJ2-5; 9 nucleotides match TRBD1. J was trimmed by 5 bases and V by 3 bases; bases with no gene match: 13. Germline-derived CDR1 and CDR2 are MNHNS and SASEGT. The CDR3 consists of 17 residues. CDR3 bases: TGTGCCAGCAGTGACCCCTACGGACAGGGGAGGGGGGAGACCCAGTACTTC. Translation gives CASSDPYGQGRGETQYF.

About this clone: Here the CDR3 omits its conserved ending phenylalanine or tryptophan, so a read error is the likely source. The chain employs TRBV4-1 and TRBJ1-2; D possibly corresponds to TRBD1 (5 bases). The CDR3 totals 12 residues. The V end was cut by 6 bases, the J end by 8 bases, with 13 bases between. The germline V gene encodes CDR1 MGHRA and CDR2 YSYEKL. The CDR3, as DNA: TGCGCCAGCAGGGACATCCGAGAAGGCTACACCCTC. Translated, it gives CASRDIREGYTL.

V and J are TRBV7-2 and TRBJ2-5; 7 positions agree with TRBD2. Germline CDR1 reads SGHTA; CDR2 reads FQGNSA. Trimming took 2 bases from V and 0 from J; bases not matched to a gene: 3. CDR3 length: 15 residues. The CDR3 DNA reads as TGTGCCAGCAGCTTACGGCGGGGGTACCAAGAGACCCAGTACTTC. Its translation is CASSLRRGYQETQYF.

V and J are TRBV9 and TRBJ2-7; 9 bases match TRBD1. V lost 3 bases and J lost 5; bases outside the gene matches: 3. The germline V gene encodes CDR1 SGDLS and CDR2 YYNGEE. The CDR3 is made up of 13 amino acids. This chain's CDR3 is CASSGGTGNEQYF. In DNA, the CDR3 is TGTGCCAGCAGCGGAGGGACAGGGAACGAGCAGTACTTC.

This clone is a singleton in its sample. V usage is TRBV7-2 and J usage is TRBJ2-2, with TRBD1 matching over 9 bases. Per the germline V gene, CDR1 is SGHTA and CDR2 is FQGNSA. V lost 4 bases to trimming and J lost 3 bases; unmatched junction nucleotides: 15. The CDR3 sequence is 19 residues long. The CDR3 region is CASSSPSPRQGVDTGELFF. Written as DNA, the CDR3 is TGTGCCAGCAGCTCCCCATCTCCCCGACAGGGGGTGGACACCGGGGAGCTGTTTTTT.

This clone was counted many times. The chain has TRBV27 and TRBJ2-1, with TRBD1 matching over 8 bases. J lost 2 bases, V lost 3 bases, and 12 bases had no gene match. This CDR3 spans 18 amino acids. From germline, CDR1 is MNHEY and CDR2 SMNVEV (reference sequence). The CDR3 DNA reads TGTGCCAGCAGTTTTTACGATCACGGACAGGGCCCCTACAATGAGCAGTTCTTC. It is translated as CASSFYDHGQGPYNEQFF.

This clone was found a few times. The same CDR3 arises from other DNA sequences in this sample as well. The gene calls are TRBV13 and TRBJ2-7; 7 nucleotides match TRBD1. The CDR3 runs 14 residues. Germline V lookup: CDR1 PRHDT, CDR2 FYEKMQ (reference sequence). V lost 0 bases to trimming and J lost 2 bases; unmatched junction nucleotides: 1. The CDR3 bases are TGTGCCAGCAGCTTAGGGCAGGGGGCCTACGAGCAGTACTTC. Translated, it gives CASSLGQGAYEQYF.

The CDR3 loop reads CASSSGLRTEAFF. The CDR3, as DNA: TGTGCCAGCAGCAGCGGGCTTCGTACTGAAGCTTTCTTT. The chain links TRBV13 to TRBJ1-1; D not certain. The V end lost 5 bases, the J end lost 5 bases, and 12 bases lay between the germline ends. Per the germline V gene, CDR1 is PRHDT and CDR2 is FYEKMQ (reference sequence). This CDR3 comprises 13 residues. The variable domain in full, with the rest retrieved from reference TRBV13 and TRBJ1-1, is AAGVIQSPRHLIKEKRETATLKCYPIPRHDTVYWYQQGPGQDPQFLISFYEKMQSDKGSIPDRFSAQQFSDYHSELNMSSLELGDSALYFCASSSGLRTEAFFGQGTRLTVV.

The chain uses TRBV27 and TRBJ2-3, with 7 bases fitting TRBD2. This CDR3 has 14 amino acids. Unmatched junction bases numbered 1, after V lost 3 bases and J lost 1 base. The germline V gene has CDR1 MNHEY and CDR2 SMNVEV (reference sequence). In DNA, the CDR3 is TGTGCCAGCAGTTTTCTAGCGGGCACAGATACGCAGTATTTT. As protein: CASSFLAGTDTQYF.

The rearrangement links TRBV5-4 to TRBJ2-5; 8 positions match TRBD2. The germline V gene encodes CDR1 SGHNT and CDR2 YYREEE (reference sequence). The trim removed 4 bases at V and 0 bases at J, leaving 8 bases unmatched. This CDR3 has 16 residues. The CDR3 DNA is TGTGCCAGCAGCCCTCCCAGCGGGGGCTACCAAGAGACCCAGTACTTC. Translated: CASSPPSGGYQETQYF.

The V gene is TRBV15, the J gene TRBJ2-1; D is unresolved. V was shortened by 1 base and J by 3 bases, with 10 bases between the two germline ends. CDR3 size: 15 residues. Germline-derived CDR1 and CDR2 are LNHNV and YYDKDF (reference sequence). The CDR3 nucleotides read TGTGCCACCAGCAGAGGGAGCGCGAACTACAATGAGCAGTTCTTC. It translates to CATSRGSANYNEQFF.

The rearrangement uses TRBV19 and TRBJ2-5, with 8 bases fitting TRBD1. Looked up from germline, CDR1 is LNHDA and CDR2 is SQIVND (reference sequence). Losses at the gene ends were 5 bases for V and 5 bases for J; bases not matched to a gene: 10. CDR3 length: 15 amino acids. CDR3 DNA: TGTGCCAGTAGTCCCCCGGACAGGGAGTGGGAGACCCAGTACTTC. Its translation: CASSPPDREWETQYF.

The chain has TRBV29-1 and TRBJ1-2; D might be TRBD1 (6 bases). The CDR3 is made up of 11 amino acids. CDR1 and CDR2 (germline): SQVTM, ANQGSEA. V lost 0 bases and J lost 7, with 6 bases in between. The CDR3 is CSVEEGAGYTF. The CDR3 nucleotides are TGCAGCGTTGAAGAGGGGGCTGGCTACACCTTC.

V is TRBV11-3 and J is TRBJ2-2; D is uncertain. The CDR3 is made up of 17 amino acids. Germline V gives CDR1 SGHNT, CDR2 YENEEA. V lost 1 base to trimming and J lost 6 bases, with 18 bases between them. The DNA for the CDR3 is TGTGCCAGCAGCTTAGCCCTACTACTTCCAGCCCCCGGGGAGCTGTTTTTT. This encodes CASSLALLLPAPGELFF.

The V and J genes are TRBV19 and TRBJ1-5; tentatively, D is TRBD1 (6 bases). From germline, CDR1 is LNHDA and CDR2 SQIVND (reference sequence). The ends were cut back, 3 bases at V and 3 bases at J, with 9 bases in the middle. The CDR3 totals 14 residues. CDR3 in DNA: TGTGCCAGTAGTATCACAGGGACCAATCAGCCCCAGCATTTT. This codes for CASSITGTNQPQHF.

In its sample, this clone was seen once. The chain links TRBV3-1 (or the pseudogene TRBV3-2) to TRBJ2-3; D is perhaps TRBD2 (6 bases). CDR1 and CDR2 (germline): LGHDT, YNNKEL (reference sequence). V dropped 0 bases and J dropped 6 bases, with 16 bases sitting between them. The CDR3 length is 16 residues. This CDR3 is CASSQDREVWGDTQYF. In DNA form, the CDR3 reads TGTGCCAGCAGCCAAGATAGGGAGGTCTGGGGCGATACGCAGTATTTT.

This clone was counted once. The V call is TRBV4-2, the J call TRBJ1-3; 7 positions agree with TRBD1. The CDR3 sequence is 17 residues long. The V segment lost 0 bases and the J segment 2 bases; nucleotides outside the gene matches: 7. The germline V gene encodes CDR1 LGHNA and CDR2 YNFKEQ. DNA for the CDR3: TGTGCCAGCAGCCAAGACCAGACAGGGCCTCCTGGAAACACCATATATTTT. This gives the protein CASSQDQTGPPGNTIYF.

For the CDR3, the DNA is TGTGCCAGCAGTTACGAGTTTAGCACAGATACGCAGTATTTT. It is translated as CASSYEFSTDTQYF. The chain couples TRBV6-5 to TRBJ2-3; no clear D gene. V gave up 2 bases and J gave up 0 bases, with 6 bases separating them. CDR1 and CDR2 (germline): MNHEY, SVGAGI. This CDR3 is 14 amino acids long.

This clone appeared once. This rearrangement joins TRBV4-1 to TRBJ2-2, with 7 bases aligning to TRBD2. This CDR3 is 15 amino acids long. V lost 4 bases, J lost 4 bases, and 6 bases stayed unmatched. Germline V gene sequence: CDR1 MGHRA, CDR2 YSYEKL. The CDR3 region is CASSPPAGPTGELFF. The CDR3 nucleotides are TGCGCCAGCAGCCCCCCAGCGGGACCCACCGGGGAGCTGTTTTTT.

The chain carries TRBV4-3 and TRBJ1-5; D is unclear. Germline loops: CDR1 LGHNA, CDR2 YSLEER. V was shortened by 0 bases and J by 3 bases, with 15 bases between the two germline ends. The CDR3 covers 17 residues. DNA for the CDR3: TGCGCCAGCAGCCAAGATCTAGACCCCTTTTCCAATCAGCCCCAGCATTTT. This gives the protein CASSQDLDPFSNQPQHF.

This clone occurred once. The chain employs TRBV4-1 and TRBJ2-3; weak D call: TRBD2 (7 bases). From germline, CDR1 is MGHRA and CDR2 YSYEKL. The V end was cut by 2 bases, the J end by 2 bases, with 20 bases between. The CDR3 has 18 amino acids. In DNA form, the CDR3 reads TGCGCCAGCAGCCAAAGGCCCCCGGCGGGGGCTAACACAGATACGCAGTATTTT. This translates into CASSQRPPAGANTDTQYF.

This chain links TRBV21-1 with TRBJ2-3; the listed D gene, TRBD1, was not tested against the DNA. TRBV21-1 is designated a pseudogene. The CDR3 is made up of 16 amino acids. The CDR3 nucleotides read TGTGCCAGCAGCCCCCAACAGGGGAGCTGCACAGATACGCAGTATTTT. This encodes CASSPQQGSCTDTQYF.

The rearrangement joins TRBV4-3 to TRBJ2-2; 10 bases map to TRBD1. Germline loops: CDR1 LGHNA, CDR2 YSLEER. The CDR3 is made up of 16 amino acids. Germline trimming cut 1 base from V and 7 bases from J; bases unmatched to any gene: 6. CDR3 amino acids: CASSQADRGPGGELFF. CDR3 in DNA: TGCGCCAGCAGCCAAGCTGACAGGGGGCCTGGCGGGGAGCTGTTTTTT.

This sequence joins TRBV24-1 and TRBJ2-2, with 7 nucleotides matching TRBD1. Germline assignment: CDR1 KGHDR and CDR2 SFDVKD. The CDR3 contains 15 residues. The J segment lost 3 bases and the V segment lost 5 bases, leaving 5 bases of the junction unmatched. CDR3 nucleotides: TGTGCCACCAGTGCCGGACAGGCCTACACCGGGGAGCTGTTTTTT. It is translated as CATSAGQAYTGELFF.

This clone was seen only a few times. V usage is TRBV7-9 and J usage is TRBJ2-7; TRBD1 matches at 7 bases. CDR1 and CDR2 (germline): SEHNR, FQNEAQ (reference sequence). With V trimmed by 1 base and J by 7 bases, 10 bases remained unmatched. The CDR3 runs 15 residues. In nucleotides, the CDR3 is TGTGCCAGCAGCTTAGGGACAGGTTGGTCCTTGGAGCAGTACTTC. It codes for CASSLGTGWSLEQYF. The variable domain in full, completed from reference TRBV7-9 and TRBJ2-7, reads DTGVSQNPRHKITKRGQNVTFRCDPISEHNRLYWYRQTLGQGPEFLTYFQNEAQLEKSRLLSDRFSAERPKGSFSTLEIQRTEQGDSAMYLCASSLGTGWSLEQYFGPGTRLTVT.

The chain has TRBV6-5 and TRBJ1-2; 7 bases map to TRBD1. CDR3 length: 16 amino acids. V lost 4 bases and J lost 2; bases outside the gene matches: 10. The germline V gene has CDR1 MNHEY and CDR2 SVGAGI. The CDR3 nucleotides are TGTGCCAGCAGTTTCGACTGGAAACAGGGGAACTATGGCTACACCTTC. It encodes CASSFDWKQGNYGYTF.

The J gene is TRBJ2-1, the V gene TRBV5-4; no firm D call. V lost 3 bases and J 10 bases, leaving 8 bases between the germline ends. From germline, CDR1 is SGHNT and CDR2 YYREEE (reference sequence). The CDR3 sequence is 11 residues long. CDR3 protein: CASSWRLEQFF. The CDR3 bases are TGTGCCAGCAGCTGGAGACTGGAGCAGTTCTTC.

This clone was observed a single time. V usage is TRBV9 and J usage is TRBJ2-1, with 10 bases fitting TRBD2. Germline trimming cut 6 bases from V and 7 bases from J; bases unmatched to any gene: 10. Germline V gene data show CDR1 as SGDLS and CDR2 as YYNGEE. The CDR3 sequence is 15 residues long. CDR3 loop: CASTSLAGVLNEQFF. CDR3 coding DNA: TGTGCCAGCACAAGTCTAGCGGGAGTTCTTAATGAGCAGTTCTTC.